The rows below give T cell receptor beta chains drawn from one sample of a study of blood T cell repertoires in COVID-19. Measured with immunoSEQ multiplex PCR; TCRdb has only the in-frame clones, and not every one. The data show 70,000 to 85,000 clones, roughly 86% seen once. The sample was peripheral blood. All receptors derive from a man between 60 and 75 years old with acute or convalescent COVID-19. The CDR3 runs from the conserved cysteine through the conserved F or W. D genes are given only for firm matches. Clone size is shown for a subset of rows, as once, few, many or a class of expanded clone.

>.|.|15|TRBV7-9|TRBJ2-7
CASSLSGGPSYEQYF
TGTGCCAGCAGCTTAAGTGGAGGCCCTTCCTACGAGCAGTACTTC
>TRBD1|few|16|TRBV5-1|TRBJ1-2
CASSIGQGKGVDGYTF
TGCGCCAGCAGCATCGGACAGGGAAAGGGGGTGGATGGCTACACCTTC
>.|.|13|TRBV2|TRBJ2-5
CASSARGSETQYF
TGTGCCAGCAGCGCACGGGGGTCGGAGACCCAGTACTTC
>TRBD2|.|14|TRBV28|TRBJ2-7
CASSTAGTTFEQYF
TGTGCCAGCAGTACCGCCGGGACTACATTCGAGCAGTACTTC
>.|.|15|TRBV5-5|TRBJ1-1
CASSLVMGMDTEAFF
TGTGCCAGCAGCTTGGTTATGGGCATGGACACTGAAGCTTTCTTT
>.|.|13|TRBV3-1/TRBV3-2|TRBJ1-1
CASSQARGTEAFF
TGTGCCAGCAGCCAAGCAAGGGGCACTGAAGCTTTCTTT
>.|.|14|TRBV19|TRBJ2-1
CASLPDGGYNEQFF
TGTGCCAGCCTCCCTGACGGCGGGTACAATGAGCAGTTCTTC
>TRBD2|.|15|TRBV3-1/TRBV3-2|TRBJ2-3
CASSQGGGGIDTQYF
TGTGCCAGCAGCCAAGGCGGCGGGGGGATAGATACGCAGTATTTT
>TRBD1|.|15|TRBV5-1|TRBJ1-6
CASSLATGGGSPLHF
TGCGCCAGCAGCTTGGCGACAGGGGGAGGGTCACCCCTCCACTTT
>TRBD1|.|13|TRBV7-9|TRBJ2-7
CASSLQGDYEQYF
TGTGCCAGCAGCCTTCAGGGGGACTACGAGCAGTACTTC
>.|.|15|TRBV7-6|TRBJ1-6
CASSLMTARDSPLHF
TGTGCCAGCAGCTTAATGACTGCGAGAGACTCACCCCTCCACTTT
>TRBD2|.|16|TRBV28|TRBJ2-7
CASSRPVGGSSYEQYF
TGTGCCAGCAGTCGGCCAGTGGGCGGGAGCTCCTACGAGCAGTACTTC
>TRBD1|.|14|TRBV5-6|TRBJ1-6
CASRTGVMNSPLHF
TGTGCCAGCAGAACAGGGGTAATGAACTCACCCCTCCACTTT
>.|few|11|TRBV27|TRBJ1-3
CARAGDNTIYF
TGTGCCCGGGCAGGGGACAACACCATATATTTT
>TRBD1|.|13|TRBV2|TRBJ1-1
CASHRDRNTEAFF
TGTGCCAGCCATAGGGACAGGAACACTGAAGCTTTCTTT
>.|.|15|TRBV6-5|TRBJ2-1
CASSYSNRGSNEQFF
TGTGCCAGCAGTTACTCGAACCGGGGGTCTAATGAGCAGTTCTTC
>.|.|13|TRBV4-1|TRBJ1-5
CASSQGGYQPQHF
TGCGCCAGCAGCCAAGGAGGGTATCAGCCCCAGCATTTT
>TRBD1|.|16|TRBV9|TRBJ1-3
CASSGGTGDVGNTIYF
TGTGCCAGCAGCGGGGGGACAGGCGACGTTGGAAACACCATATATTTT
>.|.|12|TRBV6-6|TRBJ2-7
CASSPDTYEQYF
TGTGCCAGCAGCCCTGACACTTACGAGCAGTACTTC
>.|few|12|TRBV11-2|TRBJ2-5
CASSSNQETQYF
TGTGCCAGCAGCTCAAACCAAGAGACCCAGTACTTC
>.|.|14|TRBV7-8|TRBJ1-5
CASSLDRRGQPQHF
TGTGCCAGCAGCTTAGACAGGAGGGGTCAGCCCCAGCATTTT
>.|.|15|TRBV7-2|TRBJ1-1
CASSLSGGMNTEAFF
TGTGCCAGCAGCTTATCTGGGGGGATGAACACTGAAGCTTTCTTT
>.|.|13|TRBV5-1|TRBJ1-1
CASSQDRVGEAFF
TGCGCCAGCAGCCAAGATCGGGTGGGTGAAGCTTTCTTT
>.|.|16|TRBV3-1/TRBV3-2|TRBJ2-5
CASSQDPMSVQETQYF
TGTGCCAGCAGCCAAGATCCTATGAGCGTTCAAGAGACCCAGTACTTC
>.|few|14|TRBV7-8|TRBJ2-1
CASSLDAIGNEQFF
TGTGCCAGCAGCTTAGATGCTATCGGCAATGAGCAGTTCTTC
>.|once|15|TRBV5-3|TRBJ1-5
CARSLGRASNQPQHF
TGTGCCAGAAGCTTGGGCAGGGCCAGCAATCAGCCCCAGCATTTT
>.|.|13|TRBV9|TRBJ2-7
CASSETDTYEQYF
TGTGCCAGCAGCGAAACAGATACCTACGAGCAGTACTTC
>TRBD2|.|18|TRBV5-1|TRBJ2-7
CASSLGMLTSGRLYEQYF
TGCGCCAGCAGCTTGGGGATGCTAACTAGCGGGAGGTTGTACGAGCAGTACTTC
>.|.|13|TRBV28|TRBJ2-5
CASINTNQETQYF
TGTGCCAGCATTAACACCAACCAAGAGACCCAGTACTTC
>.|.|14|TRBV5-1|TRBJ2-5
CASSYSSPQETQYF
TGCGCCAGCAGCTACTCTAGCCCCCAAGAGACCCAGTACTTC
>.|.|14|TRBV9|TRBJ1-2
CASSVDHGQGGYTF
TGTGCCAGCAGCGTAGATCACGGCCAGGGTGGCTACACCTTC
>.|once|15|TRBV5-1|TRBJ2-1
CASRLTGGPLQEQFF
TGCGCCAGCAGGCTGACCGGAGGCCCCCTACAAGAGCAGTTCTTC
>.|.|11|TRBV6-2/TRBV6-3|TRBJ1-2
CASSHGAGYTF
TGTGCCAGCAGCCATGGGGCTGGCTACACCTTC
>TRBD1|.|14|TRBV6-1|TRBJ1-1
CASSERDSYTEAFF
TGTGCCAGCAGTGAAAGGGACAGCTACACTGAAGCTTTCTTT
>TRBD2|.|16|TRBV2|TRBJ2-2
CASRTGTSGNTGELFF
TGTGCCAGCAGGACCGGGACTAGCGGGAACACCGGGGAGCTGTTTTTT
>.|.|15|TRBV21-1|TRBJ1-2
CASTSFTDRIYGYTF
TGTGCCAGCACCTCTTTCACCGACAGGATCTATGGCTACACCTTC
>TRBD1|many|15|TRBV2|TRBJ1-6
CASSNAGGGYSPLHF
TGTGCCAGCAGTAACGCAGGGGGCGGGTATTCACCCCTCCACTTT
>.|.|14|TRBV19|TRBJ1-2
CASSIWVRGYGYTF
TGTGCCAGTAGTATTTGGGTCCGGGGCTATGGCTACACCTTC
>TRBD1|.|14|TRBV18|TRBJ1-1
CASSRGQGNTEAFF
TGTGCCAGCTCCCGGGGACAGGGGAACACTGAAGCTTTCTTT
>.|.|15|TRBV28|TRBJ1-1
CASGLLSQGPTEAFF
TGTGCCAGCGGACTGCTTTCACAGGGTCCGACTGAAGCTTTCTTT
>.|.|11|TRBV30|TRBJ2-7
CAWSGVREQYF
TGTGCCTGGAGTGGGGTGAGGGAGCAGTACTTC
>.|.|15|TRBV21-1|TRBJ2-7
CASSGRGAIGYEQYF
TGTGCCAGCAGCGGCCGTGGGGCCATCGGGTACGAGCAGTACTTC
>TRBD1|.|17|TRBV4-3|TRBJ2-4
CASSRGQGDLAKNIQYF
TGCGCCAGCAGCCGGGGACAGGGGGACCTAGCCAAAAACATTCAGTACTTC
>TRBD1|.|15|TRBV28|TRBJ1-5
CASSFRGQVNQPQHF
TGTGCCAGCAGTTTCAGGGGGCAAGTAAATCAGCCCCAGCATTTT
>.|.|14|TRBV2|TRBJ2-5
CASSLVQGSETQYF
TGTGCCAGCAGTTTAGTACAGGGTTCAGAGACCCAGTACTTC
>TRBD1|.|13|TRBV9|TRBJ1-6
CASSAGTEPPLHF
TGTGCCAGCAGCGCAGGGACAGAGCCACCCCTCCACTTT
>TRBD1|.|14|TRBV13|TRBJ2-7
CASSLGQGRYEQYF
TGTGCCAGCAGCCTAGGACAGGGCAGATACGAGCAGTACTTC
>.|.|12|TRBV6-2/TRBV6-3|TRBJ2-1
CASSYLGWVTFF
TGTGCCAGCAGTTACTTGGGCTGGGTTACGTTCTTC
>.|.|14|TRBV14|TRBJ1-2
CASSQDGTRYGYTF
TGTGCCAGCAGCCAAGATGGGACACGCTATGGCTACACCTTC
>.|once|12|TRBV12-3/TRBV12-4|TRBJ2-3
CASSLVSYTQYF
TGTGCCAGCAGTTTAGTGAGTTATACGCAGTATTTT
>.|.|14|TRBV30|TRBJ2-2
CAWDGTEPTGELFF
TGTGCCTGGGACGGGACTGAGCCTACCGGGGAGCTGTTTTTT
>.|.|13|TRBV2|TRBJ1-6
CASRGEGNSPLHF
TGTGCCAGCCGGGGGGAAGGTAATTCACCCCTCCACTTT
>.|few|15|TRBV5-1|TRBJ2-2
CASSGREPNTGELFF
TGCGCCAGCAGCGGACGGGAACCTAACACCGGGGAGCTGTTTTTT
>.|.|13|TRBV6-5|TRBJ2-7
CASSLGLYYEQYF
TGTGCCAGCAGTTTGGGCCTCTACTACGAGCAGTACTTC
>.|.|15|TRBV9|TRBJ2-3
CASSVGLGSTDTQYF
TGTGCCAGCAGCGTAGGGCTAGGTAGCACAGATACGCAGTATTTT
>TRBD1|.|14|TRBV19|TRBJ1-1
CASSMLDRGGEAFF
TGTGCCAGTAGTATGTTGGACAGGGGAGGTGAAGCTTTCTTT
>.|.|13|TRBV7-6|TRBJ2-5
CASSLNSGETQYF
TGTGCCAGCAGCTTAAACAGTGGAGAGACCCAGTACTTC